Listed below are T cell receptor beta chains from one sample, sequenced in a study of human T cells and chemical hapten exposure. TCRdb re-called the RACE reads with MiXCR, one entry per CDR3 protein. Among 150,000 to 200,000 distinct CDR3 sequences, 20% to 25% were seen once, and the ten largest hold approximately 6.7%. The input for sequencing was whole blood, taken in connection with sensitization to the hapten diphenylcyclopropenone (DPC). The receptors were gathered from a woman aged 45 to 65 with alopecia areata. Some clones in this sample may be carry-over from other donors' samples. Both conserved end residues are part of each CDR3. A D gene is named only where the DNA matches it firmly. Clone size appears in some rows only: once, few, many, or a class for an expanded clone.

abundance,v_gene,j_gene,d_gene,CDR3nt,CDR3aa
few,TRBV6-2/TRBV6-3,TRBJ1-2,NA,TGTGCCAGCAGTCCTGACACGGCCTATGGCTACACCTTC,CASSPDTAYGYTF
few,TRBV7-9,TRBJ2-3,NA,TGTGCCAGCAGCTTAGTACAGAACACAGATACGCAGTATTTT,CASSLVQNTDTQYF
NA,TRBV5-1,TRBJ1-1,NA,TGCGCCAGCAGCTTGGACAGCCTTGTGAACACTGAAGCTTTCTTT,CASSLDSLVNTEAFF
few,TRBV13,TRBJ1-1,NA,TGTGCCAGCAGCTCCGGTCTGCGAACTGAAGCTTTCTTT,CASSSGLRTEAFF
NA,TRBV10-3,TRBJ2-4,TRBD1,TGTGCCATCGGACAGGAAAACATTCAGTACTTC,CAIGQENIQYF
few,TRBV6-6,TRBJ2-3,TRBD2,TGTGCCAGCAGTTACGGGACTAGAACAGATACGCAGTATTTT,CASSYGTRTDTQYF
few,TRBV15,TRBJ1-5,NA,TGTGCCACCAGCAGAGAAATCAGACAGCCCCAGCATTTT,CATSREIRQPQHF
NA,TRBV11-2,TRBJ2-1,NA,TGTGCCAGCAGCCCGGTGCAGGGCCTGCACAATGAGCAGTTCTTC,CASSPVQGLHNEQFF
few,TRBV20-1,TRBJ2-7,NA,TGCAGTGCTCGGGGCGATTCCTACGAGCAGTACTTC,CSARGDSYEQYF
few,TRBV29-1,TRBJ1-1,NA,TGCAGCGTTGACGGCATGTTATGGGGAAACACTGAAGCTTTCTTT,CSVDGMLWGNTEAFF
few,TRBV24-1,TRBJ2-2,NA,TGTGCCACCAGTGATGGGTGGGCGGGACCGGCCGGGGAGCTGTTTTTT,CATSDGWAGPAGELFF
once,TRBV7-2,TRBJ2-1,NA,TGTGCCAGCAGCTTAGAAAACGGCGTAGGGATCGATGAGCAGTTCTTC,CASSLENGVGIDEQFF
few,TRBV5-1,TRBJ2-5,NA,TGCGCCAGCAGTGCAACCGGGTACGAAGAGACCCAGTACTTC,CASSATGYEETQYF
NA,TRBV24-1,TRBJ2-5,TRBD2,TGTGCCACCAGTGGAGCGGGAGGGCCCGTCGAGACCCAGTACTTC,CATSGAGGPVETQYF
many,TRBV24-1,TRBJ2-1,TRBD2,TGTGCCACCAATCCTAGCGGGATCTCCTACAATGAGCAGTTCTTC,CATNPSGISYNEQFF
NA,TRBV3-1,TRBJ2-5,TRBD2,TGTGCCAGCAGTTGGACTAGGGAAGAGACCCAGTACTTC,CASSWTREETQYF
NA,TRBV12-3/TRBV12-4,TRBJ2-3,TRBD2,TGTGCCAGCAGGCTAACTAGCGGGTTCACAGATACGCAGTATTTT,CASRLTSGFTDTQYF
NA,TRBV7-9,TRBJ2-1,NA,TGTGCCAGCAGCCAAACCATCTTTACCTACAATGAGCAGTTCTTC,CASSQTIFTYNEQFF
NA,TRBV2,TRBJ1-3,TRBD1,TGTGCCGGACAGGGCTCTGGAAACACCATATATTTT,CAGQGSGNTIYF
NA,TRBV6-6,TRBJ1-5,NA,TGTGCCAGCAGTTACCCGGTAGGGGGTCGCGATCAGCCCCAGCATTTT,CASSYPVGGRDQPQHF
many,TRBV6-5,TRBJ1-2,NA,TGTGCCAGCAGCACCAACGCGGGGGGTAGTGGCTACACCTTC,CASSTNAGGSGYTF
NA,TRBV7-9,TRBJ2-3,NA,TGTGCCAGCACCTCCCCGCCTGGTACGCAGTATTTT,CASTSPPGTQYF
few,TRBV12-3/TRBV12-4,TRBJ1-1,NA,TGTGCCAGCAGACGCCCTGGAGGGGCTACTGAAGCTTTCTTT,CASRRPGGATEAFF
NA,TRBV25-1,TRBJ2-5,NA,TGTGCCAGCAGCCGATCACAAGAGACCCAGTACTTC,CASSRSQETQYF
few,TRBV29-1,TRBJ2-7,TRBD2,TGCAGCGTTGAACTAGCGGCTGGGGAGCAGTACTTC,CSVELAAGEQYF
few,TRBV20-1,TRBJ2-3,TRBD2,TGCAGTGCTAGAGAACTAGCGGGAGGGAGCACAGATACGCAGTATTTT,CSARELAGGSTDTQYF
NA,TRBV29-1,TRBJ2-1,NA,TGCACAGGCGGAGGGGACAAGCAGTTCTTC,CTGGGDKQFF
NA,TRBV29-1,TRBJ2-2,NA,TGCAGCGTTGCTTGGGCGAACACCGGGGAGCTGTTTTTT,CSVAWANTGELFF
few,TRBV7-9,TRBJ2-1,NA,TGTGCCAGCAGCCGCAATGAGCAGTTCTTC,CASSRNEQFF
NA,TRBV5-5,TRBJ2-3,NA,TGTGCCAGCAGCCGCCGGGGAGGAAGCCCTAGCACAGATACGCAGTATTTT,CASSRRGGSPSTDTQYF
few,TRBV5-1,TRBJ1-1,NA,TGCGCCAGCAGCGTACAGAATCTGAACACTGAAGCTTTCTTT,CASSVQNLNTEAFF
few,TRBV5-5,TRBJ1-1,NA,TGTGCCAGCAGCTTGCAGCGCATGAACACTGAAGCTTTCTTT,CASSLQRMNTEAFF
NA,TRBV7-2,TRBJ2-1,TRBD2,TGTGCCAGCAGCCCTTGGCGGACTAGTCGCAATGAGCAGTTCTTC,CASSPWRTSRNEQFF
NA,TRBV29-1,TRBJ1-2,NA,TGCAGCGTGACAGTCAGCCCTAACTATGGCTACACCTTC,CSVTVSPNYGYTF
NA,TRBV7-9,TRBJ2-7,TRBD2,TGTGCCAGCAGCTTTAGCGGGAGGCCCTACGAGCAGTACTTC,CASSFSGRPYEQYF
NA,TRBV12-3/TRBV12-4,TRBJ1-5,NA,TGTGCCAGCAGAAGGGACAATTATAGCAATCAGCCCCAGCATTTT,CASRRDNYSNQPQHF
few,TRBV20-1,TRBJ2-7,NA,TGCAGTGCTGGCCTCGGGGGCAACGGAGGGGAGCAGTACTTC,CSAGLGGNGGEQYF
NA,TRBV9,TRBJ2-2,NA,TGTGCCAGCAGCGGCCACTGGACCGGGGAGCTGTTTTTT,CASSGHWTGELFF
few,TRBV7-8,TRBJ2-5,NA,TGTGCCAGCAGCTTAGGGAGGGCCGTAGAGACCCAGTACTTC,CASSLGRAVETQYF
few,TRBV20-1,TRBJ2-1,NA,TGCAGTATAGGGCCTCCGGGCTACAATGAGCAGTTCTTC,CSIGPPGYNEQFF
NA,TRBV29-1,TRBJ1-3,NA,TGCAGCGTTGAAGATCGGGGTTCTGGAAACACCATATATTTT,CSVEDRGSGNTIYF
NA,TRBV5-4,TRBJ2-3,NA,TGTGCCAGCAGCTTGGACCCAGGGGTCACAGATACGCAGTATTTT,CASSLDPGVTDTQYF
NA,TRBV20-1,TRBJ1-3,NA,TGCAGTGCTAGAGAAGGGCCCGGAGACATTAGCTCTGGAAACACCATATATTTT,CSAREGPGDISSGNTIYF
few,TRBV6-1,TRBJ2-7,NA,TGTGCCAGCAGTGAACTTTACGAGCAGTACTTC,CASSELYEQYF
NA,TRBV7-2,TRBJ2-7,TRBD2,TGTGCCAGCAGCTTAGCGATGAGCGGGGGAACCTACGAGCAGTACTTC,CASSLAMSGGTYEQYF
few,TRBV19,TRBJ2-7,TRBD2,TGTGCCAGTAGTGACAGAGCGGGAGGGGTCTACGAGCAGTACTTC,CASSDRAGGVYEQYF